This is a list of T cell receptor beta chains from one sample in a study of CD8 T cells in ankylosing spondylitis. TCRdb re-called the 5' RACE reads with MiXCR, one entry per CDR3 protein. There are about 440,000 distinct CDR3 sequences in the sample; over 15% occur only once, and over 1% lies in the top ten. The sequenced material came from blood, either unsorted or a sorted T cell fraction (not recorded which). These receptors all come from a male donor with ankylosing spondylitis. Both conserved end residues are part of each CDR3. D genes are given only for firm matches. Not all rows give a size; the values are once, few, many and, for expanded clones, a class.

CDR3: CASSPSGLGNTGELFF
DNA: TGCGCCAGCAGCCCCTCTGGGTTGGGCAACACCGGGGAGCTGTTTTTT
V: TRBV5-1
length: 16
J: TRBJ2-2
D: .
size: many

CDR3: CASSRGQGNTGELFF
DNA: TGTGCTAGCAGCCGAGGACAGGGGAACACCGGGGAGCTGTTTTTT
V: TRBV7-7
length: 15
J: TRBJ2-2
D: TRBD1
size: many

CDR3: CASSLARTGIQETQYF
DNA: TGTGCCAGCAGCTTGGCCAGGACTGGAATCCAAGAGACCCAGTACTTC
V: TRBV5-5
length: 16
J: TRBJ2-5
D: .
size: .

CDR3: CSVDVRSGETQYF
DNA: TGCAGCGTTGACGTACGGAGTGGGGAGACCCAGTACTTC
V: TRBV29-1
length: 13
J: TRBJ2-5
D: .
size: .

CDR3: CASSPNPSSYEQYF
DNA: TGTGCCAGCAGCCCTAATCCCAGCTCCTACGAGCAGTACTTC
V: TRBV7-8
length: 14
J: TRBJ2-7
D: .
size: many

CDR3: CASSNSFNNEQFF
DNA: TGCGCCAGCAGCAACAGCTTCAACAATGAGCAGTTCTTC
V: TRBV5-1
length: 13
J: TRBJ2-1
D: .
size: .

CDR3: CASRYGRTGGYEQYF
DNA: TGTGCCAGCAGGTACGGGCGGACAGGGGGCTACGAGCAGTACTTC
V: TRBV6-5
length: 15
J: TRBJ2-7
D: TRBD1
size: few

CDR3: CASNSGLNTGELFF
DNA: TGTGCCAGCAACAGCGGTCTGAACACCGGGGAGCTGTTTTTT
V: TRBV3-1
length: 14
J: TRBJ2-2
D: .
size: few

CDR3: CASRQTQGSEQYF
DNA: TGTGCCAGCAGGCAAACACAGGGATCCGAGCAGTACTTC
V: TRBV12-3/TRBV12-4
length: 13
J: TRBJ2-7
D: .
size: .

CDR3: CASSPSTGRNYGYTF
DNA: TGTGCCAGCAGCCCTTCGACAGGAAGGAACTATGGCTACACCTTC
V: TRBV14
length: 15
J: TRBJ1-2
D: .
size: few

CDR3: CASVPGGAYQETQYF
DNA: TGTGCTAGTGTCCCGGGAGGGGCGTACCAAGAGACCCAGTACTTC
V: TRBV12-5
length: 15
J: TRBJ2-5
D: TRBD2
size: few

CDR3: CASNPRTENTGELFF
DNA: TGCGCCAGCAACCCCCGGACAGAGAACACCGGGGAGCTGTTTTTT
V: TRBV4-1
length: 15
J: TRBJ2-2
D: .
size: few

CDR3: CSARPLAGADTQYF
DNA: TGCAGTGCTAGGCCCTTAGCGGGAGCAGATACGCAGTATTTT
V: TRBV20-1
length: 14
J: TRBJ2-3
D: TRBD2
size: .

CDR3: CASSMWANSLSTDTQYF
DNA: TGTGCCAGCAGCATGTGGGCCAACAGCCTAAGCACAGATACGCAGTATTTT
V: TRBV28
length: 17
J: TRBJ2-3
D: .
size: .

CDR3: CASRLRGTDTQYF
DNA: TGTGCCAGCAGGCTCCGGGGGACAGATACGCAGTATTTT
V: TRBV7-2
length: 13
J: TRBJ2-3
D: .
size: few

CDR3: CASSLGVPDEKLFF
DNA: TGTGCCAGCAGCTTAGGAGTCCCCGATGAAAAACTGTTTTTT
V: TRBV7-9
length: 14
J: TRBJ1-4
D: .
size: .

CDR3: CASSQQYNSPLHF
DNA: TGTGCCAGCAGTCAGCAGTACAATTCACCCCTCCACTTT
V: TRBV12-3/TRBV12-4
length: 13
J: TRBJ1-6
D: .
size: many

CDR3: CASSLDGTSMYTQYF
DNA: TGCGCCAGCAGCTTGGATGGGACTAGCATGTACACCCAGTACTTC
V: TRBV5-1
length: 15
J: TRBJ2-5
D: TRBD2
size: few

CDR3: CAISPSGSSYEQYF
DNA: TGTGCCATCAGCCCTAGCGGGAGCTCCTACGAGCAGTACTTC
V: TRBV10-3
length: 14
J: TRBJ2-7
D: TRBD2
size: .

CDR3: CASSDEKSYEQYF
DNA: TGTGCCAGCAGTGATGAGAAGTCCTACGAGCAGTACTTC
V: TRBV25-1
length: 13
J: TRBJ2-7
D: .
size: .

CDR3: CASSRGQGGASPLHF
DNA: TGTGCCAGCAGCCGAGGACAGGGGGGTGCTTCACCCCTCCACTTT
V: TRBV3-1
length: 15
J: TRBJ1-6
D: TRBD1
size: .

CDR3: CASSQVDGEQFF
DNA: TGTGCCAGCAGCCAAGTCGACGGAGAGCAGTTCTTC
V: TRBV3-1
length: 12
J: TRBJ2-1
D: .
size: few

CDR3: CASSERGPSRNEQFF
DNA: TGTGCCAGCAGTGAAAGGGGACCCTCCCGGAATGAGCAGTTCTTC
V: TRBV2
length: 15
J: TRBJ2-1
D: .
size: .

CDR3: CSVDVAGSTDTQYF
DNA: TGCAGCGTTGATGTAGCGGGGAGCACAGATACGCAGTATTTT
V: TRBV29-1
length: 14
J: TRBJ2-3
D: TRBD2
size: many

CDR3: CASIDSPTGELFF
DNA: TGTGCCAGCATAGACAGCCCCACCGGGGAGCTGTTTTTT
V: TRBV7-9
length: 13
J: TRBJ2-2
D: .
size: few

CDR3: CASRGGIVDEQFF
DNA: TGTGCCAGCAGAGGCGGTATTGTGGACGAGCAGTTCTTC
V: TRBV2
length: 13
J: TRBJ2-1
D: .
size: .